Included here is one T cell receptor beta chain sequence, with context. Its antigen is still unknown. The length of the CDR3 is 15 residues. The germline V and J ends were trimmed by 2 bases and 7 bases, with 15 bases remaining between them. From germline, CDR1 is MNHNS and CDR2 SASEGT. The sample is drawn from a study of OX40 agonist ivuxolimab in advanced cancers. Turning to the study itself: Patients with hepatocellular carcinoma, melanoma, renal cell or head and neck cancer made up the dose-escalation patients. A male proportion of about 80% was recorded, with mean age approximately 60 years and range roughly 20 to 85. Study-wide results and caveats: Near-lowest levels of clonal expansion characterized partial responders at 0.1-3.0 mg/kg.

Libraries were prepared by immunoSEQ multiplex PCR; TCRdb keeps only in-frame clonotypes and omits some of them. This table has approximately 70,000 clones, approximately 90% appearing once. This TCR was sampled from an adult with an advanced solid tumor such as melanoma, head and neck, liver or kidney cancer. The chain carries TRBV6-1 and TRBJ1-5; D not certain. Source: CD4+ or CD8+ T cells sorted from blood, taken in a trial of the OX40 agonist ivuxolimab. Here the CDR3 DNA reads TGTGCCAGCAGTGAAAACACCGCGCGGAGCCAGCCCCAGCATTTT. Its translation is CASSENTARSQPQHF.